This passage covers 15 T cell receptor beta chains from one sample sequenced in a study of blood T cell repertoires in COVID-19. The data were produced by immunoSEQ multiplex PCR, yet TCRdb's version contains in-frame clones alone and is incomplete. The sample shows roughly 98,000 clones, about 92% of them seen only once. The material sequenced was peripheral blood. The receptors come from a woman aged 60 to 75 with active COVID-19.

The chain combines TRBV12-3 or TRBV12-4 with TRBJ1-2; TRBD1 agrees at 10 bases. V shed 6 bases and J 6 bases; nucleotides not matched to a gene: 4. CDR3 length: 13 amino acids. DNA of the CDR3: TGTGCCAGCAGGTCGACAGGGGGCAATGGCTACACCTTC. As protein: CASRSTGGNGYTF.

The chain recombines TRBV15 with TRBJ2-3, with a tentative D call TRBD1 (5 bases). The CDR3 totals 14 residues. Germline-derived CDR1 and CDR2 are LNHNV and YYDKDF (reference sequence). V shed 4 bases and J shed 8 bases, with 16 bases lying between them. The CDR3 DNA sequence: TGTGCCACCAGCATAATGGACATCTTACCTACGCAGTATTTT. Amino acids: CATSIMDILPTQYF.

J is TRBJ1-2 and V is TRBV28, with 9 bases matching TRBD1. CDR3 length: 14 residues. V gave up 3 bases and J gave up 6 bases; unmatched junction bases: 5. Germline V gene sequence: CDR1 MDHEN, CDR2 SYDVKM. For the CDR3, the DNA is TGTGCCAGCAGTTTCCCCACAGGGGGCAATGGCTACACCTTC. As protein: CASSFPTGGNGYTF.

This sequence joins TRBV5-6 and TRBJ1-5; a weak D match, TRBD1 (6 bases). Germline loops: CDR1 SGHDT, CDR2 YYEEEE. The CDR3 sequence is 16 residues long. Deletions cut 5 bases from V and 0 bases from J, with 15 bases between. The CDR3 loop reads CASRGRGGYSNQPQHF. For the CDR3, the DNA is TGTGCCAGCAGGGGTCGGGGGGGCTATAGCAATCAGCCCCAGCATTTT.

The gene calls are TRBV20-1 and TRBJ2-1; the D gene is possibly TRBD2 (5 bases). CDR1 DFQATT and CDR2 SNEGSKA come from the germline V gene (reference sequence). The CDR3 contains 11 residues. The ends were cut back, 5 bases at V and 5 bases at J, with 7 bases in the middle. CDR3 bases: TGCAGTGCTGGACTTAACAATGAGCAGTTCTTC. It encodes CSAGLNNEQFF.

Only a few counts were recorded for this clone. The gene calls are TRBV16 and TRBJ1-1, with D tentatively TRBD1 (6 bases). Trimming took 2 bases from V and 1 from J, leaving 8 bases between them. This CDR3 is built from 14 residues. From germline, CDR1 is KGHSY and CDR2 FQNENV. The CDR3 reads CASSQRTENTEAFF. In nucleotides, the CDR3 is TGTGCCAGCAGCCAAAGGACAGAGAACACTGAAGCTTTCTTT.

The chain employs TRBV28 and TRBJ1-2; 7 bases fit TRBD1. The CDR3 is 13 residues long. The V gene end was trimmed by 6 bases and the J gene end by 4 bases; junction bases not matched to a gene: 5. CDR1 MDHEN and CDR2 SYDVKM come from the germline V gene. The CDR3 spells CASSRDRAYGYTF. The DNA of the CDR3 is TGTGCCAGCAGCCGGGACAGAGCCTATGGCTACACCTTC.

CDR3 in amino acids: CATSDRQGSNQPQHF. The CDR3 DNA sequence: TGTGCCACCAGTGATCGACAGGGGAGCAATCAGCCCCAGCATTTT. This chain links TRBV24-1 with TRBJ1-5, with 8 nucleotides matching TRBD1. The germline gives CDR1 KGHDR, CDR2 SFDVKD. The CDR3 extends over 15 amino acids. Germline trimming cut 3 bases from V and 1 base from J; bases unmatched to any gene: 1.

V gene TRBV27 combines with J gene TRBJ2-1, with D perhaps matching TRBD2 (5 bases). CDR3 length: 16 residues. The V gene lost 5 bases and the J gene lost 0 bases, with 14 bases spanning the gap. Germline CDR1 MNHEY, CDR2 SMNVEV (reference sequence). CDR3 region: CASSPPLGSSYNEQFF. CDR3 sequence (DNA): TGTGCCAGCAGTCCGCCGCTGGGGAGCTCCTACAATGAGCAGTTCTTC.

This chain joins TRBV19 and TRBJ2-1, with D possibly matching TRBD1 (6 bases). V lost 8 bases and J 5 bases, leaving 13 bases between the germline ends. CDR3 size: 13 residues. Germline V lookup: CDR1 LNHDA, CDR2 SQIVND (reference sequence). CDR3 sequence reads: CASRGPGDNEQFF. The DNA for the CDR3 is TGTGCCAGTCGGGGTCCAGGGGACAATGAGCAGTTCTTC. The full variable domain, completed using reference TRBV19 and TRBJ2-1, is DGGITQSPKYLFRKEGQNVTLSCEQNLNHDAMYWYRQDPGQGLRLIYYSQIVNDFQKGDIAEGYSVSREKKESFPLTVTSAQKNPTAFYLCASRGPGDNEQFFGPGTRLTVL.

This chain connects TRBV28 to TRBJ1-3; 9 nucleotides match TRBD1. CDR1 is MDHEN, CDR2 SYDVKM, per germline. Unmatched junction bases numbered 10, after V lost 5 bases and J lost 8 bases. This CDR3 has 15 amino acids. DNA of the CDR3: TGTGCCAGCAGTCCTCCCGGGACAGGGCGCGACACCATATATTTT. It specifies CASSPPGTGRDTIYF.

The J gene is TRBJ2-2, the V gene TRBV7-3; 8 bases agree with TRBD2. With 2 bases clipped from V and 6 bases from J, the junction kept 11 bases outside the gene matches. The germline V gene has CDR1 SGHTA and CDR2 FQGTGA. The CDR3 sequence is 17 residues long. This CDR3 is CASSLSALAGGSGELFF. DNA for the CDR3: TGTGCCAGCAGCTTATCGGCGCTAGCGGGTGGGTCCGGGGAGCTGTTTTTT.

The J gene is TRBJ1-6, the V gene TRBV27, with D uncertain. Germline lookup yields CDR1 MNHEY and CDR2 SMNVEV (reference sequence). The CDR3 is 15 amino acids. Between the trimmed V and J ends, which lost 1 base and 5 bases, there was a span of 9 bases. The CDR3 DNA follows: TGTGCCAGCAGTTTATGGAACAGCAATAATTCACCCCTCCACTTT. It translates to CASSLWNSNNSPLHF.

The rearrangement links TRBV7-2 to TRBJ2-7, with 10 positions matching TRBD1. CDR3 length equals 15 residues. Trimming took 1 base from V and 3 from J; bases not matched to a gene: 3. Germline-derived CDR1 and CDR2 are SGHTA and FQGNSA. The CDR3 coding sequence is TGTGCCAGCAGCTTAGAAGGGACAGGGGTCTACGAGCAGTACTTC. This translates into CASSLEGTGVYEQYF.

This chain uses TRBV24-1 with TRBJ2-3; D might be TRBD1 (7 bases). V lost 0 bases and J 5 bases, leaving 14 bases between the germline ends. Germline V gene lookup returns CDR1 KGHDR and CDR2 SFDVKD. CDR3 length: 16 amino acids. For the CDR3, the DNA is TGTGCCACCAGTGATTTGGGAGGGGGCGAGATAGATACGCAGTATTTT. Protein: CATSDLGGGEIDTQYF.